Listed here are 18 T cell receptor beta chains from one sample, sequenced in a study of neurological immune-mediated disorders. TCRdb processed the 5' RACE reads anew with MiXCR; each CDR3 protein has one entry. The sample consists of 50,000 to 60,000 distinct CDR3 sequences, just under 4% of them appearing once. The sequenced sample consisted of CD4+ T cells from blood. The receptors come from a woman in her forties with multiple sclerosis.

This clonotype was seen at least ten times. This CDR3 reads CASSAGTVANYGYTF. The CDR3 DNA sequence: TGTGCCAGCAGCGCAGGGACGGTCGCTAACTATGGCTACACCTTC. This sequence joins TRBV9 and TRBJ1-2, with D possibly TRBD1 on 5 matching bases. CDR1 is SGDLS, CDR2 YYNGEE, per germline. The CDR3 runs 15 residues. The ends were cut back, 3 bases at V and 0 bases at J, with 12 bases in the middle.

This clonotype was seen ten or more times. The rearrangement links TRBV5-1 to TRBJ1-1; a weak D match, TRBD1 (5 bases). CDR1 is SGHRS, CDR2 YFSETQ, per germline. Trimming removed 1 base from V and 4 bases from J, with 11 bases in between. This CDR3 has 14 amino acids. The CDR3 spells CASSLRGGGTEAFF. CDR3 DNA sequence: TGCGCCAGCAGCTTGCGTGGGGGAGGCACTGAAGCTTTCTTT.

The sample holds many counts of this clonotype. The J gene is TRBJ2-7, the V gene TRBV14; D uncertain. V was shortened by 3 bases and J by 0 bases, with 6 bases between the two germline ends. In germline, CDR1 is SGHDN, CDR2 FVKESK. The CDR3 is 13 residues long. CDR3 DNA: TGTGCCAGCAGCCACCAGAACTCCTACGAGCAGTACTTC. Its protein product is CASSHQNSYEQYF.

Notes on this clonotype: This may be a read error, as it is one base from a much larger clone. This rearrangement joins TRBV20-1 to TRBJ2-2, with 9 bases aligning to TRBD1. Germline CDR1 DFQATT, CDR2 SNEGSKA (reference sequence). V dropped 6 bases and J dropped 10; count of bases not matched to a gene: 12. The length of the CDR3 is 14 residues. The CDR3 region has the DNA TGCAGTGCCGGCCCGGGACAGGGCCCCCAGGAGCTGTTTTTT. Its protein product is CSAGPGQGPQELFF.

This clonotype was counted a few times. The chain has TRBV13 and TRBJ2-3; 10 bases are shared with TRBD2. The CDR3 is made up of 16 amino acids. V dropped 5 bases and J dropped 5; count of bases not matched to a gene: 10. CDR1 PRHDT and CDR2 FYEKMQ come from the germline V gene (reference sequence). CDR3 coding DNA: TGTGCCAGCAGCCCCTCGACTAGCGGGCTGGGAGATACGCAGTATTTT. Its translation: CASSPSTSGLGDTQYF.

This clonotype was counted at least ten times. V is TRBV5-1 and J is TRBJ1-5; possible D gene TRBD1, 6 bases. CDR1 and CDR2 from the germline V gene are SGHRS and YFSETQ. This CDR3 spans 14 amino acids. V lost 4 bases and J 7 bases, leaving 15 bases between the germline ends. CDR3 loop: CASSPEGGRQPQHF. DNA of the CDR3: TGCGCCAGCAGCCCGGAGGGGGGACGACAGCCCCAGCATTTT.

The table lists this clonotype with many counts. The CDR3 loop is CASGYRGGQPEQFF. The CDR3 nucleotides are TGCGCCAGCGGCTACCGGGGGGGGCAGCCTGAGCAGTTCTTC. V gene TRBV5-1 combines with J gene TRBJ2-1; 8 bases line up with TRBD2. Trimming at V came to 7 bases and at J to 9 bases, leaving 12 bases not matched to a gene. This CDR3 comprises 14 residues. CDR1 is SGHRS and CDR2 is YFSETQ in the germline V gene.

In this sample, this clonotype turned up many times. For the CDR3, the DNA is TGTGCCAGCAGCGGGACACAGGGGGCAGTGAACTATGGCTACACCTTC. Translation gives CASSGTQGAVNYGYTF. This chain uses TRBV5-5 with TRBJ1-2; 9 bases are a match to TRBD1. Trimming removed 4 bases from V and 2 bases from J; junction bases left unmatched: 9. Germline loops: CDR1 SGHKS, CDR2 YYEKEE (reference sequence). The CDR3 totals 16 residues.

In this sample, this clonotype turned up many times. This sequence joins TRBV10-3 and TRBJ2-4; D may be TRBD2 (6 bases). Germline assignment: CDR1 ENHRY and CDR2 SYGVKD. The ends were cut back, 8 bases at V and 7 bases at J, with 15 bases in the middle. The CDR3 is made up of 13 amino acids. CDR3 loop: CAIGGSGENIQYF. CDR3 DNA: TGTGCCATCGGGGGGTCGGGGGAGAACATTCAGTACTTC.

This clonotype has at least ten counts. The rearrangement links TRBV7-3 to TRBJ2-7, with 7 bases fitting TRBD1. Germline trimming cut 5 bases from V and 4 bases from J; bases unmatched to any gene: 5. Germline V gives CDR1 SGHTA, CDR2 FQGTGA. This CDR3 is 13 amino acids long. The CDR3, as DNA: TGTGCCAGCAGCACCCAGACAGGGTACGAGCAGTACTTC. This encodes CASSTQTGYEQYF.

The J gene is TRBJ1-5, the V gene TRBV20-1, with D unclear. The V and J ends lost 1 base and 0 bases respectively, with 7 bases between them. The CDR3 is 14 amino acids. The V gene's germline CDR1 is DFQATT and CDR2 SNEGSKA (reference sequence). The CDR3 loop reads CSARGGSSNQPQHF. In DNA form, the CDR3 reads TGCAGTGCTAGAGGTGGTTCTAGCAATCAGCCCCAGCATTTT.

The table lists this clonotype with many counts. CDR3 sequence (DNA): TGTGCCATCAGTCGACAGGACTATGGCTACACCTTC. Translated, it gives CAISRQDYGYTF. The chain carries TRBV10-3 and TRBJ1-2; weak D call: TRBD1 (6 bases). Trimming took off 5 bases at V and 3 bases at J, with 7 bases between the two ends. The CDR3 sequence is 12 residues long. Germline V gene data show CDR1 as ENHRY and CDR2 as SYGVKD.

This clonotype was recorded many times. The rearrangement uses TRBV11-2 and TRBJ2-7; perhaps TRBD1 as D (5 bases). The CDR3 is 15 residues long. The germline V gene encodes CDR1 SGHAT and CDR2 FQNNGV. V was trimmed by 0 bases and J by 0 bases, leaving 9 bases between them. The CDR3 here is CASSLDRARSYEQYF. CDR3 DNA: TGTGCCAGCAGCTTAGACAGGGCCCGCTCCTACGAGCAGTACTTC.

This clonotype came up many times. The genes are TRBV18 and TRBJ1-6; 9 bases match TRBD1. Germline values: CDR1 KGHSH, CDR2 LQKENI. Trimming cost V 8 bases and J 10 bases; bases outside gene matches: 6. The CDR3 is made up of 13 amino acids. For the CDR3, the DNA is TGTGCCAGCCGGGACAGGGTATTCTCACCCCTCCACTTT. This gives the protein CASRDRVFSPLHF.

This clonotype has at least ten counts. CDR3 in DNA: TGCAGCGGGGGTAGGTTGTCCCGCACAGATACGCAGTATTTT. It encodes CSGGRLSRTDTQYF. The chain combines TRBV29-1 with TRBJ2-3; D not resolved. CDR3 length equals 14 residues. V lost 7 bases to trimming and J lost 1 base, with 15 bases between them. Germline V CDR1 and CDR2: SQVTM, ANQGSEA.

The sample holds many counts of this clonotype. The CDR3 DNA reads as TGTGCCAGCAGCTTAGCTGGAGCGGGGGGCACCGGGGAGCTGTTTTTT. Protein sequence: CASSLAGAGGTGELFF. The V gene is TRBV7-2, the J gene TRBJ2-2, with TRBD2 matching 9 bases. The CDR3 loop spans 16 amino acids. V dropped 0 bases and J dropped 4; count of bases not matched to a gene: 3. Germline V lookup: CDR1 SGHTA, CDR2 FQGNSA.

The CDR3 here is CASSRGGVGTGELFF. The CDR3 DNA sequence: TGTGCCAGCAGTAGAGGGGGCGTGGGGACCGGGGAGCTGTTTTTT. The chain uses TRBV6-1 and TRBJ2-2; 7 bases agree with TRBD1. V shed 5 bases and J 5 bases; nucleotides not matched to a gene: 8. This CDR3 has 15 residues. In germline, CDR1 is MNHNS, CDR2 SASEGT.

By frequency in the sample, this clonotype is medium-sized. The chain is built from TRBV5-1 and TRBJ1-1; no clear D gene. The V end was cut by 0 bases, the J end by 2 bases, with 8 bases between. The CDR3 totals 14 residues. Germline CDR1 SGHRS, CDR2 YFSETQ. CDR3 in DNA: TGCGCCAGCAGCTTGGCACAGACTAACACTGAAGCTTTCTTT. Its protein is CASSLAQTNTEAFF. Combining the CDR3 with reference TRBV5-1 and TRBJ1-1 gives the whole variable domain KAGVTQTPRYLIKTRGQQVTLSCSPISGHRSVSWYQQTPGQGLQFLFEYFSETQRNKGNFPGRFSGRQFSNSRSEMNVSTLELGDSALYLCASSLAQTNTEAFFGQGTRLTVV.